The sequence of this T cell receptor beta chain was determined in a study of cytomegalovirus exposure and HLA in healthy donors. With 60 Vbeta and 13 Jbeta primers, the PCR was carried out. TCRdb keeps only in-frame clones here, not all; method: immunoSEQ multiplex PCR. The table includes about 110,000 clones, about 79% detected once. The V and J ends lost 10 bases and 2 bases respectively, with 19 bases between them. Germline V CDR1 and CDR2: SEHNR, FQNEAQ (reference sequence). The CDR3 is 15 residues long. The sequence came from a woman younger than 35 in good health and CMV-seropositive. The V call is TRBV7-9, the J call TRBJ2-3; D may be TRBD2 (5 bases). The sample consisted of PBMCs. The CDR3 region has the DNA TGTGCCACCTCCGAAGGGCGGGCGGTCACAGATACGCAGTATTTT. The encoded protein is CATSEGRAVTDTQYF.